The clone carrying this T cell receptor beta chain was observed many times. The data are from a study of T cells in Graves' hyperthyroidism and ophthalmopathy. For the study at large: Peripheral blood draws took place at initial diagnosis, ahead of any treatment.

The length of the CDR3 is 12 residues. The germline CDR1 and CDR2 sequences are MDHEN and SYDVKM. V lost 6 bases and J lost 0, with 3 bases in between. The investigators amplified TCR beta CDR3 regions from RNA transcripts. During a first-round RT-PCR of the TCR CDR3, the HTBI primer set was used. TCRdb passed the multiplex PCR reads through MiXCR, listing each CDR3 protein once. The repertoire has more than 350,000 distinct CDR3 sequences, more than 13% of them found once; the top ten carry around a third. This TCR came from a young woman with Graves' hyperthyroidism. V gene TRBV28 combines with J gene TRBJ1-5, with D unresolved. Specimen: blood. For the CDR3, the DNA is TGTGCCAGCAGCTATAGCAATCAGCCCCAGCATTTT. Translated: CASSYSNQPQHF. The variable domain in full, completed from reference TRBV28 and TRBJ1-5, reads DVKVTQSSRYLVKRTGEKVFLECVQDMDHENMFWYRQDPGLGLRLIYFSYDVKMKEKGDIPEGYSVSREKKERFSLILESASTNQTSMYLCASSYSNQPQHFGDGTRLSIL.